The rows below give T cell receptor beta chains drawn from one sample of a study of T cell repertoires in cytomegalovirus infection. These receptors' targets are unknown. One entry per CDR3 protein, called by TCRdb with MiXCR from the reads. The sample lists just under 500,000 distinct CDR3 sequences, around 35% seen once, with 15% to 20% in the top ten. The input for sequencing was cultured PBMCs, taken from culture after CMV antigen stimulation. Receptor source: a human donor in good health (CMV status not recorded). Some clones in this sample may be carry-over from other donors' samples. CDR3s include the opening cysteine and the closing phenylalanine or tryptophan. D genes are given only for firm matches. Size tells how often a clone was seen (once, few, many) or the class of an expanded clone, and some rows leave it out.

j_call	d_call	cdr3_length	v_call	clone_size	cdr3_aa	cdr3_nt
TRBJ2-3	NA	14	TRBV20-1	NA	CSAQSKRSTDTQYF	TGCAGTGCCCAGTCGAAGCGAAGCACAGATACGCAGTATTTT
TRBJ2-7	NA	14	TRBV6-2/TRBV6-3	NA	CASRDGRRAGEQYF	TGTGCCAGCAGGGACGGACGTCGCGCGGGGGAGCAGTACTTC
TRBJ1-5	NA	16	TRBV11-2	NA	CASSPGTGGGNQPQHF	TGTGCCAGCAGCCCAGGGACGGGTGGCGGCAATCAGCCCCAGCATTTT
TRBJ2-7	TRBD2	16	TRBV7-2	NA	CASSMGLAGGGYEQYF	TGTGCCAGCAGCATGGGACTAGCGGGAGGAGGGTACGAGCAGTACTTC
TRBJ2-7	TRBD1	14	TRBV12-3/TRBV12-4	NA	CASSSWDSSYEQYF	TGTGCCAGCAGTTCGTGGGACAGCTCCTACGAGCAGTACTTC
TRBJ2-1	TRBD2	17	TRBV4-3	few	CASSQSSGRVLYNEQFF	TGCGCCAGCAGCCAGTCTAGCGGGAGAGTTCTCTACAATGAGCAGTTCTTC
TRBJ1-1	NA	13	TRBV28	once	CASTGHLNTEAFF	TGTGCCAGCACGGGACACCTGAACACTGAAGCTTTCTTT
TRBJ2-7	NA	15	TRBV4-1	few	CASSPDRGGFYEQYF	TGCGCCAGCAGCCCCGACCGGGGTGGTTTCTACGAGCAGTACTTC
TRBJ1-6	TRBD1	14	TRBV19	NA	CASRRQGVHSPLHF	TGTGCCAGTAGACGACAGGGGGTTCATTCACCCCTCCACTTT
TRBJ1-5	TRBD1	15	TRBV4-1	few	CASSQEGTGDQPQHF	TGCGCCAGCAGCCAAGAAGGGACAGGAGATCAGCCCCAGCATTTT
TRBJ2-7	NA	12	TRBV7-9	few	CASEGGSWEQYF	TGTGCCAGCGAAGGGGGGTCCTGGGAGCAGTACTTC
TRBJ2-7	NA	15	TRBV7-3	NA	CASSQFAGSSYEQYF	TGTGCCAGCAGCCAATTTGCCGGGAGCTCCTACGAGCAGTACTTC
TRBJ2-1	NA	17	TRBV27	few	CASSLRGRTGGGDEQFF	TGTGCCAGCAGTTTAAGGGGGAGGACTGGGGGGGGTGATGAGCAGTTCTTC
TRBJ2-1	TRBD2	19	TRBV28	NA	CASSLPPGTSGRGYNEQFF	TGTGCCAGCAGTTTACCACCCGGGACTAGCGGGAGGGGTTACAATGAGCAGTTCTTC
TRBJ1-6	NA	14	TRBV14	once	CASSQASGRSPLHF	TGTGCCAGCAGCCAAGCTTCAGGGAGGTCACCCCTCCACTTT
TRBJ1-2	NA	14	TRBV5-6	NA	CASSSFDIPRGYTF	TGTGCCAGCAGCTCGTTCGACATTCCCCGTGGCTACACCTTC
TRBJ2-3	NA	14	TRBV7-2	few	CASSPGPGPDTQYF	TGTGCCAGCAGCCCTGGACCCGGACCAGATACGCAGTATTTT
TRBJ2-5	TRBD2	17	TRBV12-3/TRBV12-4	NA	CASSSPGGTSEKETQYF	TGTGCCAGCAGTTCTCCGGGCGGGACTAGCGAAAAAGAGACCCAGTACTTC
TRBJ2-6	NA	18	TRBV19	few	CASSISAGGTSGANVLTF	TGTGCCAGTAGTATTTCGGCAGGGGGGACCTCTGGGGCCAACGTCCTGACTTTC
TRBJ2-7	NA	13	TRBV7-8	few	CASSLARDYEQYF	TGTGCCAGCAGCTTAGCGCGAGACTACGAGCAGTACTTC
TRBJ2-3	TRBD2	11	TRBV7-2	NA	CTNNPPSSGYF	TGTACCAACAATCCCCCCTCTAGCGGGTATTTT
TRBJ2-1	TRBD2	16	TRBV6-6	once	CASSYSSGRARGEQFF	TGTGCCAGCAGTTACTCTAGCGGGAGGGCCCGGGGGGAGCAGTTCTTC
TRBJ2-3	NA	14	TRBV29-1	NA	CSVDRRDSTDTQYF	TGCAGCGTTGACCGAAGGGATAGCACAGATACGCAGTATTTT
TRBJ1-5	NA	16	TRBV18	NA	CASSPLGQVDNQPQHF	TGTGCCAGCTCACCACTGGGGCAGGTAGACAATCAGCCCCAGCATTTT
TRBJ1-1	TRBD1	14	TRBV14	once	CASSQKTGGTEAFF	TGTGCCAGCAGCCAAAAGACAGGGGGCACTGAAGCTTTCTTT
TRBJ1-1	NA	14	TRBV18	once	CASSPEGGDTEAFF	TGTGCCAGCTCACCCGAGGGAGGAGACACTGAAGCTTTCTTT
TRBJ2-7	NA	15	TRBV9	NA	CASSVVPERTYEQYF	TGTGCCAGCAGCGTAGTCCCGGAACGCACCTACGAGCAGTACTTC
TRBJ2-3	TRBD2	16	TRBV24-1	NA	CATSPTPGGRTDTQYF	TGTGCCACCAGCCCGACGCCGGGCGGGAGAACAGATACGCAGTATTTT
TRBJ2-5	TRBD2	15	TRBV6-2/TRBV6-3	few	CASSKREGLAETQYF	TGTGCCAGCAGTAAGCGGGAGGGCCTCGCAGAGACCCAGTACTTC
TRBJ2-5	TRBD2	14	TRBV19	NA	CASSASGLGETQYF	TGTGCCAGTAGTGCTAGCGGCCTGGGAGAGACCCAGTACTTC
TRBJ2-1	NA	14	TRBV7-6	few	CASSLAANSNEQFF	TGTGCCAGCAGCTTAGCCGCTAACTCGAATGAGCAGTTCTTC
TRBJ2-5	NA	13	TRBV20-1	NA	CSATDSKQETQYF	TGCAGTGCTACCGACAGCAAACAAGAGACCCAGTACTTC
TRBJ2-1	TRBD2	14	TRBV2	many	CASSEGEGYNEQFF	TGTGCCAGCAGTGAAGGGGAGGGGTACAATGAGCAGTTCTTC
TRBJ2-3	TRBD2	15	TRBV20-1	few	CSARAGGLSADTQYF	TGCAGTGCTAGAGCGGGAGGTCTCTCGGCAGATACGCAGTATTTT
TRBJ2-2	TRBD2	15	TRBV4-1	few	CASSRAGDYTGELFF	TGCGCCAGCAGCCGGGCGGGGGATTACACCGGGGAGCTGTTTTTT
TRBJ2-5	NA	14	TRBV28	NA	CASSSSGWSETQYF	TGTGCCAGCAGTTCTTCAGGATGGTCGGAGACCCAGTACTTC
TRBJ2-7	NA	14	TRBV7-2	many	CASSLVGSGREQYF	TGTGCCAGCAGCTTAGTAGGGTCGGGGCGCGAGCAGTACTTC
TRBJ2-5	TRBD2	16	TRBV28	few	CASSLAGGKSEETQYF	TGTGCCAGCAGTTTAGCGGGGGGTAAATCCGAAGAGACCCAGTACTTC
TRBJ1-2	TRBD1	13	TRBV7-2	many	CASSSDRGHGYTF	TGTGCCAGCAGCTCGGACAGGGGGCATGGCTACACCTTC
TRBJ2-1	NA	14	TRBV6-4	NA	CASSERESYNAQFF	TGTGCCAGCAGTGAACGGGAGAGTTATAATGCGCAGTTCTTC
TRBJ2-3	NA	15	TRBV27	NA	CASRRQGGFTDTQYF	TGTGCCAGCAGAAGACAGGGAGGTTTCACAGATACGCAGTATTTT
TRBJ1-5	NA	14	TRBV5-1	NA	CASRSGLSNQPQHF	TGCGCCAGCAGATCGGGACTAAGCAATCAGCCCCAGCATTTT
TRBJ2-1	TRBD2	19	TRBV7-2	many	CASSLALLAGDLSYNEQFF	TGTGCCAGCAGCTTAGCGCTACTAGCGGGAGATCTGTCCTACAATGAGCAGTTCTTC
TRBJ2-6	NA	16	TRBV7-9	few	CAVPPGAFSGANVLTF	TGTGCCGTGCCTCCGGGGGCCTTCTCTGGGGCCAACGTCCTGACTTTC
TRBJ2-7	TRBD2	17	TRBV7-9	NA	CASSMTGLARNSYEQYF	TGTGCCAGCAGCATGACGGGACTAGCGCGCAACTCCTACGAGCAGTACTTC
TRBJ2-5	TRBD2	14	TRBV20-1	few	CSARKLAGAETQYF	TGCAGTGCTAGAAAACTAGCGGGAGCAGAGACCCAGTACTTC